Shown below are 13 T cell receptor beta chains from a single sample sequenced in a study of regulatory T cells in long-lasting Graves disease (dated by TCRdb to the early 2020s). Receptors were amplified or captured by multiplex PCR. Sequencing instrument: Illumina HiSeq 4000. iRepertoire HTBI primers and Arm-PCR amplification of CDR3 regions were used to construct TCR beta libraries. TCRdb's own reprocessing of the public reads used fastp at Q25 and MiXCR and kept productive beta chains. Rows are unified per CDR3 protein, each entry keeping the most common DNA and genes. Across this sample there are 400,000 to 500,000 distinct CDR3 sequences, with approximately 22% seen only once. The ten most abundant clones make up roughly an eighth of the sample. This specimen's time point label, interpreted: persistent/refractory GD, antithyroid drugs over 5 years with positive TRAb. For both TCR sequencing and RNA sequencing, RNA was extracted from PBMCs using TRIzol.

Sequenced here: peripheral blood mononuclear cells (PBMCs), sampled when the disease was refractory, from a patient treated with antithyroid drugs. The source of these receptors is a female donor with Graves disease.

The gene calls are TRBV19 and TRBJ1-5; D is ambiguous. The CDR3 is made up of 14 amino acids. Looked up from germline, CDR1 is LNHDA and CDR2 is SQIVND (reference sequence). The V end lost 6 bases, the J end lost 2 bases, and 11 bases lay between the germline ends. The CDR3 bases are TGTGCCAGTAGGCGCCCGAATGGCAATCAGCCCCAGCATTTT. Protein: CASRRPNGNQPQHF. The complete variable domain, with remaining parts taken from reference TRBV19 and TRBJ1-5, reads DGGITQSPKYLFRKEGQNVTLSCEQNLNHDAMYWYRQDPGQGLRLIYYSQIVNDFQKGDIAEGYSVSREKKESFPLTVTSAQKNPTAFYLCASRRPNGNQPQHFGDGTRLSIL.

At least ten counts were recorded for this clonotype. The rearrangement joins TRBV6-5 to TRBJ2-7; 14 bases agree with TRBD2. CDR1 is MNHEY, CDR2 SVGAGI, per germline. CDR3 length: 18 amino acids. Trimming at V came to 0 bases and at J to 6 bases, leaving 10 bases not matched to a gene. The CDR3 protein is CASSYSIGGLAGGGEQYF. In DNA form, the CDR3 reads TGTGCCAGCAGTTACTCGATAGGAGGACTAGCGGGAGGCGGCGAGCAGTACTTC.

A few counts support this clonotype. Mismatch with germline at one junction end may stem from a read error. The chain combines TRBV15 with TRBJ2-7, with D maybe TRBD1 (6 bases). The germline V gene encodes CDR1 LNHNV and CDR2 YYDKDF (reference sequence). CDR3 length equals 14 residues. CDR3 sequence reads: CATSRASRQAEQYF. In DNA form, the CDR3 reads TGTGCCACCAGCAGAGCTTCTCGACAGGCCGAGCAATACTTC. Full variable domain (missing parts from reference TRBV15 and TRBJ2-7): DAMVIQNPRYQVTQFGKPVTLSCSQTLNHNVMYWYQQKSSQAPKLLFHYYDKDFNNEADTPDNFQSRRPNTSFCFLDIRSPGLGDTAMYLCATSRASRQAEQYFGPGTRLTVT.

This clonotype has a count of ten or more. The chain employs TRBV11-1 and TRBJ2-5; the D is unclear. The CDR3 covers 18 residues. The V and J ends lost 1 base and 0 bases respectively, with 18 bases between them. Germline loops: CDR1 SGHAT, CDR2 FQDESV (reference sequence). As DNA, the CDR3 is TGTGCCAGCAGCTTAGTACGCTTTGGAAGGACGTACCAAGAGACCCAGTACTTC. It yields the protein CASSLVRFGRTYQETQYF.

The rearrangement links TRBV7-6 to TRBJ1-6; 7 positions match TRBD1. V shed 5 bases and J 4 bases; nucleotides not matched to a gene: 11. CDR1 is SGHVS and CDR2 is FNYEAQ in the germline V gene. The CDR3 sequence is 17 residues long. In DNA form, the CDR3 reads TGTGCCAGCAGCACCCGGCGACCGGGACAGTATAATTCACCCCTCCACTTT. Its translation: CASSTRRPGQYNSPLHF. Combining the CDR3 with reference TRBV7-6 and TRBJ1-6 gives the whole variable domain GAGVSQSPRYKVTKRGQDVALRCDPISGHVSLYWYRQALGQGPEFLTYFNYEAQQDKSGLPNDRFSAERPEGSISTLTIQRTEQRDSAMYRCASSTRRPGQYNSPLHFGNGTRLTVT.

In its sample, this clonotype was seen a few times. This chain uses TRBV7-9 with TRBJ2-2; no definite D call. Germline V gene sequence: CDR1 SEHNR, CDR2 FQNEAQ (reference sequence). V lost 3 bases and J lost 1, with 9 bases in between. The CDR3 length is 15 residues. DNA for the CDR3: TGTGCCAGCAGCTTCGTTTCTTTGAACACCGGGGAGCTGTTTTTT. It translates to CASSFVSLNTGELFF.

There are many counts of this clonotype. The chain employs TRBV5-4 and TRBJ2-5, with D possibly matching TRBD2 (7 bases). Between the trimmed V and J ends, which lost 4 bases and 5 bases, there was a span of 18 bases. The CDR3 length is 15 residues. Germline V CDR1 and CDR2: SGHNT, YYREEE (reference sequence). The CDR3 loop reads CASSTNQGRGETQYF. Here the CDR3 DNA reads TGTGCCAGCAGCACAAATCAGGGGAGGGGGGAGACCCAGTACTTC.

This clonotype was detected ten times or more. This chain links TRBV27 with TRBJ2-7; the D gene could be TRBD1 or TRBD2 (5 bases each). Germline CDR1 MNHEY, CDR2 SMNVEV (reference sequence). The CDR3 covers 14 residues. Trimming shortened V by 5 bases and J by 3 bases, and 14 bases separated the two germline ends. DNA of the CDR3: TGTGCCAGCAGTCTCCGGGACCAGGGCTACGAGCAGTACTTC. The encoded protein is CASSLRDQGYEQYF.

This clonotype was counted only a few times. The rearrangement uses TRBV3-1 and TRBJ2-7; TRBD1 matches 11 bases. The V gene end was trimmed by 4 bases and the J gene end by 5 bases; junction bases not matched to a gene: 13. Germline lookup yields CDR1 LGHDT and CDR2 YNNKEL (reference sequence). The CDR3 covers 17 residues. CDR3 sequence: CASSPTRRTGGWDEQYF. DNA for the CDR3: TGTGCCAGCAGCCCGACGCGACGGACAGGGGGCTGGGACGAGCAGTACTTC.

Of note for this clonotype: Given a much more abundant clone one base away, this may be a read error. The chain joins TRBV6-2 or TRBV6-3 to TRBJ2-7, with 11 bases lining up with TRBD2. The CDR3 length is 14 residues. Germline CDR1 reads MNHEY; CDR2 reads SVGEGT. CDR3 coding DNA: TGTGTCAGCAGTTTGACTAGCGGGATGGACGAGCAGTACTTC. It is translated as CVSSLTSGMDEQYF.

This clonotype was seen only a few times. The chain combines TRBV11-3 with TRBJ2-2; D gene unclear. Trimming cost V 6 bases and J 1 base, with 9 bases left between them. Per germline, CDR1 SGHNT and CDR2 YENEEA. This CDR3 comprises 14 residues. This CDR3 reads CASRLDQNTGELFF. As DNA, the CDR3 is TGTGCCAGCAGGCTAGACCAGAACACCGGGGAGCTGTTTTTT.

The CDR3 here is CASSATGAGVGTGELFF. The CDR3 DNA reads TGTGCCAGCAGCGCAACGGGAGCGGGAGTTGGGACCGGGGAGCTGTTTTTT. The chain employs TRBV9 and TRBJ2-2, with TRBD2 matching over 8 bases. The V gene end was trimmed by 3 bases and the J gene end by 5 bases; junction bases not matched to a gene: 12. The CDR3 consists of 17 residues. The germline gives CDR1 SGDLS, CDR2 YYNGEE.

This clonotype came up many times. This chain uses TRBV6-1 with TRBJ2-6; D not resolved. CDR3 size: 12 residues. The V end was cut by 10 bases, the J end by 0 bases, with 4 bases between. Germline V gene data show CDR1 as MNHNS and CDR2 as SASEGT. The CDR3 reads CANGSGANVLTF. The CDR3 region has the DNA TGTGCCAACGGCTCTGGGGCCAACGTCCTGACTTTC.